Listed here are 22 T cell receptor beta chains from one sample, sequenced in a study of blood T cell repertoires in COVID-19. Only in-frame clones appear in the TCRdb table, and some are missing; sequencing was by immunoSEQ multiplex PCR. Of approximately 140,000 clones detected, approximately 89% appear once; the ten largest clones hold roughly a tenth. The sample was peripheral blood. Source of these receptors: a man between 60 and 70 years old with active or convalescent COVID-19.

This clone was recorded once. The chain carries TRBV7-2 and TRBJ2-2; D perhaps matches TRBD2 (6 bases). Germline-derived CDR1 and CDR2 are SGHTA and FQGNSA. V lost 1 base and J lost 7, with 13 bases in between. There are 15 residues in the CDR3. In DNA, the CDR3 is TGTGCCAGCAGCTTAGTTTCTAGCGCGGGCGGGGAGCTGTTTTTT. Translated, it gives CASSLVSSAGGELFF.

This clone occurred a few times. The chain joins TRBV27 to TRBJ1-6; 8 bases map to TRBD1. V was pared by 2 bases and J by 7 bases, with 4 bases of the junction left unmatched. CDR3 length equals 15 residues. Germline assignment: CDR1 MNHEY and CDR2 SMNVEV (reference sequence). The CDR3 loop is CASSLTGGKNSPLHF. The CDR3 region has the DNA TGTGCCAGCAGTTTAACAGGGGGAAAGAATTCACCCCTCCACTTT.

The chain uses TRBV7-9 and TRBJ2-2; D remains ambiguous. Per germline, CDR1 SEHNR and CDR2 FQNEAQ (reference sequence). V lost 0 bases and J 2 bases, leaving 7 bases between the germline ends. The length of the CDR3 is 15 residues. In DNA, the CDR3 is TGTGCCAGCAGCTTAGCCACTGCCAACACCGGGGAGCTGTTTTTT. This gives the protein CASSLATANTGELFF.

This clone appeared a single time. The chain is built from TRBV3-1 (or the pseudogene TRBV3-2) and TRBJ2-3; 8 bases line up with TRBD1. V trimming: 1 base; J trimming: 6 bases; junction bases outside the gene matches: 6. The CDR3 is 15 residues long. Germline lookup yields CDR1 LGHDT and CDR2 YNNKEL (reference sequence). CDR3 loop: CASSQGTGWMDTQYF. CDR3 DNA: TGTGCCAGCAGCCAAGGGACAGGGTGGATGGATACGCAGTATTTT.

A few counts support this clone. J is TRBJ2-7 and V is TRBV11-2; maybe TRBD2 (5 bases). This CDR3 has 13 residues. Germline CDR1 and CDR2: SGHAT and FQNNGV. V lost 5 bases, J lost 3 bases, and 11 bases lay in between. The chain's CDR3 is CASSLDYLYEQYF. DNA of the CDR3: TGTGCCAGCAGCCTTGACTATCTCTACGAGCAGTACTTC.

V usage is TRBV7-2 and J usage is TRBJ2-5; D is uncertain. Trimming stripped 0 bases from V and 5 bases from J, with 10 bases between. CDR3 length: 14 amino acids. CDR1 and CDR2 (germline): SGHTA, FQGNSA. CDR3 protein: CASSLAVSQETQYF. CDR3 in DNA: TGTGCCAGCAGCTTAGCCGTTAGCCAGGAGACCCAGTACTTC.

This chain uses TRBV19 with TRBJ1-2; 8 bases align to TRBD1. V was pared by 3 bases and J by 6 bases, with 9 bases of the junction left unmatched. The CDR3 is 15 amino acids. Germline CDR1 reads LNHDA; CDR2 reads SQIVND (reference sequence). In nucleotides, the CDR3 is TGTGCCAGTAGTATCGACAGGGGCGGGAGTAATGGCTACACCTTC. It yields the protein CASSIDRGGSNGYTF.

The rearrangement joins TRBV10-3 to TRBJ1-2; 7 bases match TRBD1. Germline V gene data show CDR1 as ENHRY and CDR2 as SYGVKD. This CDR3 has 15 residues. J was trimmed by 0 bases and V by 6 bases; bases with no gene match: 7. CDR3 sequence reads: CAIRYRGTTNYGYTF. In DNA, the CDR3 is TGTGCCATCAGGTACAGGGGTACTACTAACTATGGCTACACCTTC.

The chain carries TRBV29-1 and TRBJ2-1; 10 nucleotides match TRBD2. Germline CDR1 SQVTM, CDR2 ANQGSEA. The CDR3 is 14 amino acids. The V segment lost 5 bases and the J segment 3 bases; nucleotides outside the gene matches: 4. The CDR3 loop is CSVKGTSDYNEQFF. In nucleotides, the CDR3 is TGCAGCGTTAAGGGGACTAGCGACTACAATGAGCAGTTCTTC.

This clone was recorded a few times. J is TRBJ2-3 and V is TRBV4-3; weak D call: TRBD1 (6 bases). Germline V lookup: CDR1 LGHNA, CDR2 YSLEER. V was shortened by 1 base and J by 1 base, with 12 bases between the two germline ends. The CDR3 covers 16 residues. CDR3 amino acids: CASSQATGYGTDTQYF. CDR3 sequence (DNA): TGCGCCAGCAGCCAAGCTACAGGGTATGGCACAGATACGCAGTATTTT.

This chain's CDR3 is CASSRTGQGGHEQYF. The CDR3, as DNA: TGTGCCAGCAGCAGAACGGGACAGGGGGGCCACGAGCAGTACTTC. This rearrangement joins TRBV7-6 to TRBJ2-7; TRBD1 agrees at 11 bases. V was pared by 5 bases and J by 5 bases, with 8 bases of the junction left unmatched. The CDR3 is 15 residues long. Looked up from germline, CDR1 is SGHVS and CDR2 is FNYEAQ.

This clone appeared a few times. The chain combines TRBV12-3 or TRBV12-4 with TRBJ1-2, with TRBD1 as a possible D gene (5 bases). The CDR3 is 13 residues long. Trimming removed 3 bases at V and 4 bases at J, with 9 bases between. This CDR3 reads CASSLEGSYGYTF. DNA of the CDR3: TGTGCCAGCAGTTTGGAGGGGTCCTATGGCTACACCTTC.

This clone was found once. This rearrangement joins TRBV7-2 to TRBJ2-1, with 10 bases matching TRBD2. The CDR3 totals 15 residues. CDR1 SGHTA and CDR2 FQGNSA come from the germline V gene. V dropped 5 bases and J dropped 7; count of bases not matched to a gene: 8. The CDR3 spells CASSPGGSGRNEQFF. CDR3 DNA sequence: TGTGCCAGCAGCCCCGGGGGTAGCGGGAGGAATGAGCAGTTCTTC.

V is TRBV28 and J is TRBJ1-2; D may be TRBD1 (6 bases). V was cut by 3 bases and J by 0 bases, with 8 bases left in between. This CDR3 contains 14 residues. The germline CDR1 and CDR2 sequences are MDHEN and SYDVKM. The CDR3: CASSLKGANYGYTF. The CDR3 DNA reads as TGTGCCAGCAGTTTGAAGGGGGCTAACTATGGCTACACCTTC.

This chain links TRBV6-5 with TRBJ1-6; 7 bases fit TRBD1. The CDR3 totals 14 residues. The ends lost 6 bases at V and 7 bases at J; junction bases unmatched: 6. The germline gives CDR1 MNHEY, CDR2 SVGAGI. The CDR3 DNA follows: TGTGCCAGCAGCCTAGACAGGGACAATTCACCCCTCCACTTT. It codes for CASSLDRDNSPLHF.

The chain couples TRBV19 to TRBJ1-4; 7 bases agree with TRBD1. This CDR3 has 13 residues. V lost 5 bases, J lost 5 bases, and 2 bases stayed unmatched. From germline, CDR1 is LNHDA and CDR2 SQIVND (reference sequence). CDR3 loop: CASSSDRNEKLFF. CDR3 nucleotides: TGTGCCAGTAGTTCGGACAGGAATGAAAAACTGTTTTTT.

The chain recombines TRBV24-1 with TRBJ2-7; TRBD1 aligns across 9 bases. V was clipped by 7 bases and J by 5 bases; unmatched bases: 11. The CDR3 contains 15 residues. Germline CDR1 reads KGHDR; CDR2 reads SFDVKD. CDR3 protein: CATSAPGTGRDEQYF. In DNA form, the CDR3 reads TGTGCCACCAGCGCGCCCGGGACAGGGAGGGACGAGCAGTACTTC.

The chain employs TRBV19 and TRBJ1-4; D is uncertain. Germline CDR1 reads LNHDA; CDR2 reads SQIVND (reference sequence). V shed 9 bases and J shed 4 bases, with 15 bases lying between them. The CDR3 spans 14 residues. For the CDR3, the DNA is TGTGCCAGCCACCCCTCTCGGGTTAATGAAAAACTGTTTTTT. This translates into CASHPSRVNEKLFF.

CDR3 nucleotides: TGTGCCAGCAGCTTAGTCGGCCCTAGTGCCATGGGTAAAGGGGAGCTGTTTTTT. Its translation: CASSLVGPSAMGKGELFF. The chain has TRBV11-2 and TRBJ2-2, with D hard to call. The CDR3 is made up of 18 amino acids. The ends were cut back, 1 base at V and 8 bases at J, with 23 bases in the middle. Germline assignment: CDR1 SGHAT and CDR2 FQNNGV. The entire variable domain, with the rest obtained from reference TRBV11-2 and TRBJ2-2, is as follows: EAGVAQSPRYKIIEKRQSVAFWCNPISGHATLYWYQQILGQGPKLLIQFQNNGVVDDSQLPKDRFSAERLKGVDSTLKIQPAKLEDSAVYLCASSLVGPSAMGKGELFFGEGSRLTVL.

V usage is TRBV5-4 and J usage is TRBJ2-7, with no clear D. CDR3 size: 14 residues. The ends were cut back, 3 bases at V and 2 bases at J, with 12 bases in the middle. Germline lookup yields CDR1 SGHNT and CDR2 YYREEE (reference sequence). CDR3 loop: CASSSAGLTYEQYF. The CDR3 DNA reads TGTGCCAGCAGCTCGGCAGGCCTCACCTACGAGCAGTACTTC.

DNA of the CDR3: TGTGCCAGCAGCCAAGATAGGCGTACAGGGTCTGGCTACACCTTC. Translation: CASSQDRRTGSGYTF. The V call is TRBV3-1 (or the pseudogene TRBV3-2), the J call TRBJ1-2; D may be TRBD1 (6 bases). Germline values: CDR1 LGHDT, CDR2 YNNKEL (reference sequence). Between the trimmed V and J ends, which lost 0 bases and 7 bases, there was a span of 15 bases. The CDR3 totals 15 residues.

The rearrangement joins TRBV28 to TRBJ2-5; TRBD2 aligns across 7 bases. The V gene's germline CDR1 is MDHEN and CDR2 SYDVKM. The CDR3 contains 15 residues. The V segment lost 6 bases and the J segment 1 base; nucleotides outside the gene matches: 8. CDR3 bases: TGTGCCAGCAGGAAGACTAGCCTATCCCAAGAGACCCAGTACTTC. Translated: CASRKTSLSQETQYF.